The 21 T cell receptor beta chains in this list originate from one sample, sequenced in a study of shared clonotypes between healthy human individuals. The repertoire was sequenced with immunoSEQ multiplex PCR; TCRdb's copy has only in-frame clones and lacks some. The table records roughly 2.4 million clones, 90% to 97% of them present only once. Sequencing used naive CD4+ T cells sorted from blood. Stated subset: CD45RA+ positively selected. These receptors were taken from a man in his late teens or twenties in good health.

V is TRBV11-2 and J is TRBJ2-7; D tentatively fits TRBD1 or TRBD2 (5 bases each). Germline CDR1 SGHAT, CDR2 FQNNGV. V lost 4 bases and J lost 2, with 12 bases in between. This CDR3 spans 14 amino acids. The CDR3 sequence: CASSSRGQTYEQYF. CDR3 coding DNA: TGTGCCAGCAGCTCCCGGGGCCAAACCTACGAGCAGTACTTC.

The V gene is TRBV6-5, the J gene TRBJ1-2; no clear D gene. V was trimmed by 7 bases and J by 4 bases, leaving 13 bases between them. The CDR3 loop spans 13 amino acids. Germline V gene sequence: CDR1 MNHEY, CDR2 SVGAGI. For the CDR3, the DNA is TGTGCCAGCACGGGAACTACGTCCTATGGCTACACCTTC. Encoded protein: CASTGTTSYGYTF.

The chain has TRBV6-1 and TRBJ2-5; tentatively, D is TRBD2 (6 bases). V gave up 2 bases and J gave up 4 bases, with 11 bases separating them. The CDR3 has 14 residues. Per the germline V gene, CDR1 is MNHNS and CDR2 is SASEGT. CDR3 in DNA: TGTGCCAGCAGTGAACTTGGTAGCGGAGAGACCCAGTACTTC. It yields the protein CASSELGSGETQYF.

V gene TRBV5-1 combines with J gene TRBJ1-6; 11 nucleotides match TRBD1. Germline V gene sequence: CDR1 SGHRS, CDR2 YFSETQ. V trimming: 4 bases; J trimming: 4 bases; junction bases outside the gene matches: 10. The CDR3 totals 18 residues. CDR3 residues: CASSRRDRGEVYNSPLHF. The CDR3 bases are TGCGCCAGCAGCCGCCGGGACAGGGGGGAGGTGTATAATTCACCCCTCCACTTT.

CDR3 bases: TGCGCCAGCAGCTTGGTAACAGCCTATGGCTACACCTTC. It encodes CASSLVTAYGYTF. V is TRBV5-1 and J is TRBJ1-2; unclear D gene. Germline V gene data show CDR1 as SGHRS and CDR2 as YFSETQ. V gave up 0 bases and J gave up 4 bases, with 7 bases separating them. CDR3 length equals 13 residues.

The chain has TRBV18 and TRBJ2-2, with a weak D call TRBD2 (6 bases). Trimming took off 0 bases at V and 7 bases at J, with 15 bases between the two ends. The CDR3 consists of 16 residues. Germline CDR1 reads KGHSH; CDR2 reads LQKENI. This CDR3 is CASSPPGRLEVGELFF. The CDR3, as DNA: TGTGCCAGCTCACCACCGGGGCGACTAGAGGTCGGGGAGCTGTTTTTT.

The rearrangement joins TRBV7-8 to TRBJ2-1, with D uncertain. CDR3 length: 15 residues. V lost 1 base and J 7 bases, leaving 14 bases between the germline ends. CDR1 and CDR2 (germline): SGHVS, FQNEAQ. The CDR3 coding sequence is TGTGCCAGCAGCTTAGGCGCTACCACCGGAAATGAGCAGTTCTTC. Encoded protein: CASSLGATTGNEQFF.

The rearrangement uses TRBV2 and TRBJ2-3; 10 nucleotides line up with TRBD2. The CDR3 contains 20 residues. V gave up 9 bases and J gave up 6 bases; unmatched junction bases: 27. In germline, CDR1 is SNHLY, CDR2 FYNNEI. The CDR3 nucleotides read TGTGCCAGTCGGTATCGGGGCAGCGGGGGGGCTGGCGTACCCAGGGATACGCAGTATTTT. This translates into CASRYRGSGGAGVPRDTQYF.

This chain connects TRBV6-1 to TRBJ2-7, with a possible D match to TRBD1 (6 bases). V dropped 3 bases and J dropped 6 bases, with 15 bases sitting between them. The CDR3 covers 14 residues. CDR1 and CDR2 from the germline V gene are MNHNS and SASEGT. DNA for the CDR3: TGTGCCAGCAGTGAGCAGGGGACGGTAGGCGAGCAGTACTTC. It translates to CASSEQGTVGEQYF.

CDR3 DNA sequence: TGTGCCAGCAGTTTTCAGGGGGCGCGAGTCTTCCAAGAGACCCAGTACTTC. Its protein product is CASSFQGARVFQETQYF. J is TRBJ2-5 and V is TRBV25-1; TRBD1 matches 8 bases. The CDR3 consists of 17 residues. In germline, CDR1 is MGHDK, CDR2 SYGVNS. V lost 5 bases to trimming and J lost 1 base; unmatched junction nucleotides: 12.

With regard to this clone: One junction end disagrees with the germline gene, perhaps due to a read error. CDR3 in DNA: TGTGCCAGCAGTTCAACAGCTAAGTATGGCTACACCTTC. This sequence encodes CASSSTAKYGYTF. The J gene is TRBJ1-2, the V gene TRBV28; D is undetermined. From germline, CDR1 is MDHEN and CDR2 SYDVKM. This CDR3 has 13 amino acids.

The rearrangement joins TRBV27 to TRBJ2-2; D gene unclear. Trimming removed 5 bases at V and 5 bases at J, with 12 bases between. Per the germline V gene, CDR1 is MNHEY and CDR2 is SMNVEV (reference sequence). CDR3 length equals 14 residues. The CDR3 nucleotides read TGTGCCAGCAGTCAAAGTGGCCGGACCGGGGAGCTGTTTTTT. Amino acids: CASSQSGRTGELFF.

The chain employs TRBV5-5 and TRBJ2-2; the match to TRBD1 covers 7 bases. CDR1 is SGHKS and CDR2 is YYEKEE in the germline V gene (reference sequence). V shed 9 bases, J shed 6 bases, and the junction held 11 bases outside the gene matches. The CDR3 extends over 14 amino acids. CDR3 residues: CATGQVLDAGELFF. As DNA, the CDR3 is TGTGCCACCGGACAGGTCCTAGATGCCGGGGAGCTGTTTTTT.

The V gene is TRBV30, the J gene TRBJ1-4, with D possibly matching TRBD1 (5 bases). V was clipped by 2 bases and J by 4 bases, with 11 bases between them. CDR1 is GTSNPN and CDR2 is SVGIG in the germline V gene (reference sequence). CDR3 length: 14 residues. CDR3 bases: TGTGCCTGGAGTCTCGGGACGGGTAATGAAAAACTGTTTTTT. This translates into CAWSLGTGNEKLFF. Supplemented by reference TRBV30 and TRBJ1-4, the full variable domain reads SQTIHQWPATLVQPVGSPLSLECTVEGTSNPNLYWYRQAAGRGLQLLFYSVGIGQISSEVPQNLSASRPQDRQFILSSKKLLLSDSGFYLCAWSLGTGNEKLFFGSGTQLSVL.

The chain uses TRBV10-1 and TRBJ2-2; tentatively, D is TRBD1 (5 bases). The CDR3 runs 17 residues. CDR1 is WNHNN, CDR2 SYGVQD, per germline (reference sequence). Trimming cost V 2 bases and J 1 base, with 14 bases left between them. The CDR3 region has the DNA TGCGCCAGCAGTGAGGTCAGGACATTCCTGAACACCGGGGAGCTGTTTTTT. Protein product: CASSEVRTFLNTGELFF.

In DNA, the CDR3 is TGTGCCAGCACACCTCAGGGGGGGAGTCAGCCCCAGCATTTT. Translation gives CASTPQGGSQPQHF. This chain joins TRBV27 and TRBJ1-5; TRBD1 matches 7 bases. Trimming removed 7 bases from V and 6 bases from J; junction bases left unmatched: 9. The CDR3 length is 14 residues. The germline V gene encodes CDR1 MNHEY and CDR2 SMNVEV (reference sequence).

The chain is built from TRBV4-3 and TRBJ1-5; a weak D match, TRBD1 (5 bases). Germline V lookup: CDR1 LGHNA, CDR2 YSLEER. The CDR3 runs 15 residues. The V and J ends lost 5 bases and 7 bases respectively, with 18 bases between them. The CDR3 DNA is TGCGCCAGCAGCTTTGGGACGGGTCAGGGCCAGCCCCAGCATTTT. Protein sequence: CASSFGTGQGQPQHF.

The DNA for the CDR3 is TGTGCCAGCAGCCTGGGACGGCCTAATGAAAAACTGTTTTTT. This translates into CASSLGRPNEKLFF. The chain employs TRBV7-9 and TRBJ1-4; TRBD1 is a possible D gene (5 bases). Trimming pared 5 bases from V and 3 bases from J, leaving 10 bases between. Germline CDR1 reads SEHNR; CDR2 reads FQNEAQ (reference sequence). The CDR3 loop spans 14 amino acids.

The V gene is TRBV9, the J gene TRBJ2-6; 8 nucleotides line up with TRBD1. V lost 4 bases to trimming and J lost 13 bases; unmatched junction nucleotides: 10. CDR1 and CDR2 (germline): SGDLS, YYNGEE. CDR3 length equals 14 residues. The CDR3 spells CASSRDRGAQVLTF. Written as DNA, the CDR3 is TGTGCCAGCAGCCGCGACAGGGGTGCACAGGTCCTGACTTTC.

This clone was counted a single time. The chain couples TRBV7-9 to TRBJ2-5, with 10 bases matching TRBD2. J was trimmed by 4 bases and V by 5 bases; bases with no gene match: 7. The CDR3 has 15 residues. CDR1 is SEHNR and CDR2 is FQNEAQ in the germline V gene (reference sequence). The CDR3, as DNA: TGTGCCAGCAGCCCAGGAGTAGCGGGAGGAGAGACCCAGTACTTC. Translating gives CASSPGVAGGETQYF.

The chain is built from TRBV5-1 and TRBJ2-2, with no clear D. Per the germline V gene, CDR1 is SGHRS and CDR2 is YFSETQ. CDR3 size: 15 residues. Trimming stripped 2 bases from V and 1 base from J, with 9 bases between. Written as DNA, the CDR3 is TGCGCCAGCAGCTTAAACGGCCAGAACACCGGGGAGCTGTTTTTT. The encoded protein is CASSLNGQNTGELFF.